A single sample gave rise to the 32 T cell receptor beta chains below, sequenced in a study of shared clonotypes between healthy human individuals. TCRdb's table, derived via immunoSEQ multiplex PCR, lists solely in-frame clones and lacks some. There are just over 2,000,000 clones in the sample; approximately 94% occur only once, and about 1.1% lies in the top ten. Terminally differentiated effector memory CD45RA+ cells were excluded from the naive CD8 cells, which were CD45RO-negative and positively selected for CCR7. Sequences were obtained from naive CD8+ T cells sorted from blood. These receptors originate from a man younger than 35 in good health.

The chain combines TRBV5-4 with TRBJ2-3; no firm D call. V lost 1 base and J lost 7, with 10 bases in between. The CDR3 totals 13 residues. Per the germline V gene, CDR1 is SGHNT and CDR2 is YYREEE (reference sequence). Written as DNA, the CDR3 is TGTGCCAGCAGCTTGTCAGAACAGAATACGCAGTATTTT. The encoded protein is CASSLSEQNTQYF.

A word on this clone: Other DNA sequences in this sample translate to the same CDR3. The gene calls are TRBV27 and TRBJ1-2; D is unclear. The CDR3 has 11 amino acids. V was pared by 8 bases and J by 6 bases, with 10 bases between. The V gene's germline CDR1 is MNHEY and CDR2 SMNVEV (reference sequence). CDR3 residues: CASSSGNGYTF. The CDR3 coding sequence is TGTGCCAGCTCATCCGGGAATGGCTACACCTTC.

V and J are TRBV2 and TRBJ2-3; no firm D call. The CDR3 runs 13 residues. Germline lookup yields CDR1 SNHLY and CDR2 FYNNEI. Trimming took off 2 bases at V and 11 bases at J, with 14 bases between the two ends. CDR3 nucleotides: TGTGCCAGCAGTGAATCGTTAGCCTCACAGCAGTATTTT. Protein sequence: CASSESLASQQYF. The variable domain in full, with the rest retrieved from reference TRBV2 and TRBJ2-3, is EPEVTQTPSHQVTQMGQEVILRCVPISNHLYFYWYRQILGQKVEFLVSFYNNEISEKSEIFDDQFSVERPDGSNFTLKIRSTKLEDSAMYFCASSESLASQQYFGPGTRLTVL.

This clone was detected once. The identical CDR3 is also encoded by other nucleotide sequences in the sample. The chain recombines TRBV6-5 with TRBJ2-3; D unclear. The germline V gene has CDR1 MNHEY and CDR2 SVGAGI. The V gene lost 4 bases and the J gene lost 0 bases, with 5 bases spanning the gap. This CDR3 has 13 residues. The CDR3 reads CASSLGSTDTQYF. CDR3 sequence (DNA): TGTGCCAGCAGTTTAGGTAGCACAGATACGCAGTATTTT.

This clone was seen a few times. The V gene is TRBV7-9, the J gene TRBJ2-3; the D gene could be TRBD1 or TRBD2 (5 bases each). The CDR3 totals 16 residues. CDR1 SEHNR and CDR2 FQNEAQ come from the germline V gene (reference sequence). V dropped 5 bases and J dropped 0 bases, with 15 bases sitting between them. CDR3 sequence (DNA): TGTGCCAGCAGCATTACCGGGACGGAGAGCACAGATACGCAGTATTTT. This encodes CASSITGTESTDTQYF.

The J gene is TRBJ1-1, the V gene TRBV2; D ambiguous. The V gene's germline CDR1 is SNHLY and CDR2 FYNNEI. The CDR3 runs 13 residues. Trimming stripped 7 bases from V and 0 bases from J, with 9 bases between. The CDR3 DNA reads as TGTGCCAGCAATGGAGGCATGAACACTGAAGCTTTCTTT. This translates into CASNGGMNTEAFF.

J is TRBJ1-3 and V is TRBV13; D unresolved. V dropped 5 bases and J dropped 4 bases, with 9 bases sitting between them. Germline CDR1 reads PRHDT; CDR2 reads FYEKMQ (reference sequence). CDR3 length equals 13 residues. CDR3 coding DNA: TGTGCCAGCAGCACCGGACGGGGAAACACCATATATTTT. Translated, it gives CASSTGRGNTIYF. The variable domain in full, completed from reference TRBV13 and TRBJ1-3, reads AAGVIQSPRHLIKEKRETATLKCYPIPRHDTVYWYQQGPGQDPQFLISFYEKMQSDKGSIPDRFSAQQFSDYHSELNMSSLELGDSALYFCASSTGRGNTIYFGEGSWLTVV.

The genes are TRBV7-9 and TRBJ2-1; 7 nucleotides agree with TRBD2. CDR1 is SEHNR and CDR2 is FQNEAQ in the germline V gene (reference sequence). The J segment lost 3 bases and the V segment lost 5 bases, leaving 7 bases of the junction unmatched. The CDR3 has 15 residues. CDR3 DNA: TGTGCCAGCAGCCTGCGGGGGACCAACTACAATGAGCAGTTCTTC. Protein sequence: CASSLRGTNYNEQFF.

The chain carries TRBV11-2 and TRBJ2-5, with 12 bases fitting TRBD2. V trimming: 5 bases; J trimming: 5 bases; junction bases outside the gene matches: 9. The germline V gene has CDR1 SGHAT and CDR2 FQNNGV. The CDR3 sequence is 16 residues long. CDR3 sequence: CASSILLAGGGETQYF. In DNA form, the CDR3 reads TGTGCCAGCAGCATCCTTCTAGCGGGAGGGGGGGAGACCCAGTACTTC.

CDR3 nucleotides: TGTGCCAGCAGCTTAGACGGGAGTGGTCTGGAGGAGCAGTACTTC. Amino acid sequence: CASSLDGSGLEEQYF. The gene calls are TRBV11-2 and TRBJ2-7; TRBD2 is a possible D gene (6 bases). V was shortened by 0 bases and J by 7 bases, with 16 bases between the two germline ends. From germline, CDR1 is SGHAT and CDR2 FQNNGV. The CDR3 has 15 amino acids.

This clone was counted a single time. This sequence joins TRBV29-1 and TRBJ2-5; TRBD2 agrees at 9 bases. V shed 4 bases, J shed 5 bases, and the junction held 11 bases outside the gene matches. This CDR3 contains 15 residues. CDR1 and CDR2 (germline): SQVTM, ANQGSEA. The CDR3 nucleotides read TGCAGCGTTGTAGTAGCGGGGGCATATCGGGAGACCCAGTACTTC. This encodes CSVVVAGAYRETQYF.

CDR3 coding DNA: TGTGCCTGGAGTCATACGGGAGGGCCTTACGAGCAGTACTTC. This translates into CAWSHTGGPYEQYF. The chain recombines TRBV30 with TRBJ2-7; 8 bases are a match to TRBD2. Germline CDR1 and CDR2: GTSNPN and SVGIG (reference sequence). The CDR3 runs 14 residues. J was trimmed by 4 bases and V by 2 bases; bases with no gene match: 7.

Turning to this clone: Other DNA sequences in the same sample also yield this CDR3. The chain carries TRBV6-1 and TRBJ2-7; 9 nucleotides line up with TRBD2. V dropped 6 bases and J dropped 4; count of bases not matched to a gene: 4. The CDR3 has 13 amino acids. Germline-derived CDR1 and CDR2 are MNHNS and SASEGT. The CDR3 spells CASRAGGVYEQYF. As DNA, the CDR3 is TGTGCCAGCAGAGCGGGGGGTGTTTACGAGCAGTACTTC.

This clone has only one observation. J is TRBJ2-1 and V is TRBV13; D remains unclear. CDR3 size: 11 residues. CDR1 is PRHDT and CDR2 is FYEKMQ in the germline V gene (reference sequence). V was shortened by 5 bases and J by 9 bases, with 8 bases between the two germline ends. Written as DNA, the CDR3 is TGTGCCAGCAGCCGCGACCGTGAGCAGTTCTTC. Its protein product is CASSRDREQFF.

The chain joins TRBV2 to TRBJ1-2; weak D call: TRBD1 (5 bases). V lost 8 bases to trimming and J lost 0 bases, with 16 bases between them. The CDR3 runs to 15 residues. Germline values: CDR1 SNHLY, CDR2 FYNNEI. As DNA, the CDR3 is TGTGCCAGCGAGTCCGGGACGGAAGCTAACTATGGCTACACCTTC. This encodes CASESGTEANYGYTF.

This clone was detected once. This sample includes further DNA sequences coding for the same CDR3. The chain recombines TRBV7-8 with TRBJ2-1, with D perhaps matching TRBD1 or TRBD2 (5 bases each). The CDR3 has 12 residues. V was trimmed by 4 bases and J by 7 bases, leaving 8 bases between them. Germline V gene data show CDR1 as SGHVS and CDR2 as FQNEAQ. CDR3 sequence: CASSSGPNEQFF. DNA of the CDR3: TGTGCCAGCAGCTCGGGACCTAATGAGCAGTTCTTC.

The V and J genes are TRBV9 and TRBJ2-1, with 7 bases that match TRBD1. With 6 bases clipped from V and 4 bases from J, the junction kept 10 bases outside the gene matches. Germline values: CDR1 SGDLS, CDR2 YYNGEE. The CDR3 covers 15 residues. For the CDR3, the DNA is TGTGCCAGCACCGTCTTAGGGACAGATTACAATGAGCAGTTCTTC. Translated: CASTVLGTDYNEQFF.

The genes are TRBV10-2 and TRBJ2-7; no clear D. The CDR3 contains 12 residues. Germline-derived CDR1 and CDR2 are WSHSY and SAAADI. Trimming removed 6 bases at V and 0 bases at J, with 6 bases between. In DNA form, the CDR3 reads TGCGCCAGCAGAGACAACTCCTACGAGCAGTACTTC. It codes for CASRDNSYEQYF.

This clone was seen a single time. The rearrangement uses TRBV6-4 and TRBJ2-5; 8 positions match TRBD2. The V and J ends lost 10 bases and 5 bases, in that order; junction bases with no gene match: 9. Germline values: CDR1 MRHNA, CDR2 SNTAGT. The CDR3 contains 13 residues. The CDR3 here is CATSGLVAETQYF. CDR3 DNA: TGTGCCACCTCGGGACTAGTCGCCGAGACCCAGTACTTC.

To note about this clone: In the same sample, other DNA sequences code for this CDR3. The chain links TRBV27 to TRBJ2-7, with TRBD1 matching 9 bases. In germline, CDR1 is MNHEY, CDR2 SMNVEV (reference sequence). There are 14 residues in the CDR3. After removal of 5 bases from V and 2 bases from J, the junction contained 4 bases not matched to a gene. CDR3 in DNA: TGTGCCAGCAGTCCCGGACAGGGGACCTACGAGCAGTACTTC. Encoded protein: CASSPGQGTYEQYF.

V is TRBV27 and J is TRBJ2-3; D call uncertain. V was cut by 5 bases and J by 2 bases, with 14 bases left in between. This CDR3 spans 15 amino acids. Germline V gene data show CDR1 as MNHEY and CDR2 as SMNVEV (reference sequence). CDR3 coding DNA: TGTGCCAGCAGTACTTCCCAAATTTTCACAGATACGCAGTATTTT. Residues: CASSTSQIFTDTQYF.

V usage is TRBV4-1 and J usage is TRBJ2-7; 7 bases are shared with TRBD2. V shed 0 bases and J 4 bases; nucleotides not matched to a gene: 6. CDR3 length: 15 residues. Germline V CDR1 and CDR2: MGHRA, YSYEKL. The DNA of the CDR3 is TGCGCCAGCAGCCAAGATAAGGGTAGCGGGTACGAGCAGTACTTC. Translation: CASSQDKGSGYEQYF.

The rearrangement links TRBV6-5 to TRBJ2-7; D is possibly TRBD1 or TRBD2 (5 bases each). V dropped 5 bases and J dropped 3 bases, with 14 bases sitting between them. CDR3 size: 14 residues. CDR1 and CDR2 (germline): MNHEY, SVGAGI. This CDR3 reads CASSGTPESYEQYF. The CDR3 region has the DNA TGTGCCAGCAGTGGGACCCCGGAGAGCTACGAGCAGTACTTC.

This clone came up once. The chain recombines TRBV4-1 with TRBJ2-1, with D perhaps TRBD2 (5 bases). This CDR3 has 15 amino acids. V was cut by 7 bases and J by 9 bases, with 22 bases left in between. Germline assignment: CDR1 MGHRA and CDR2 YSYEKL. The CDR3 coding sequence is TGCGCCAGCAAAGCCGGGGTGGGAAAAGTAGTTGAGCAGTTCTTC. Residues: CASKAGVGKVVEQFF.

This clone showed up just once. The gene calls are TRBV30 and TRBJ2-1; 9 bases align to TRBD2. Trimming at V came to 1 base and at J to 8 bases, leaving 6 bases not matched to a gene. The CDR3 loop spans 14 amino acids. Germline loops: CDR1 GTSNPN, CDR2 SVGIG (reference sequence). The CDR3 DNA reads as TGTGCCTGGAGTGGAAGGACTAGCGACCATGAGCAGTTCTTC. This codes for CAWSGRTSDHEQFF.

The chain couples TRBV6-1 to TRBJ1-2; D not certain. This CDR3 has 15 residues. Germline-derived CDR1 and CDR2 are MNHNS and SASEGT. V was shortened by 2 bases and J by 3 bases, with 13 bases between the two germline ends. The CDR3 is CASSELGRSYYGYTF. The CDR3 nucleotides read TGTGCCAGCAGTGAACTGGGCAGGTCCTACTATGGCTACACCTTC.

The gene calls are TRBV19 and TRBJ2-7; D perhaps matches TRBD2 (6 bases). The CDR3 is 13 residues long. Trimming pared 7 bases from V and 4 bases from J, leaving 14 bases between. Germline CDR1 reads LNHDA; CDR2 reads SQIVND (reference sequence). CDR3 nucleotide sequence: TGTGCCAGTACGGGAGCCGGAGGATACGAGCAGTACTTC. Residues: CASTGAGGYEQYF. The complete variable domain, with remaining parts taken from reference TRBV19 and TRBJ2-7, reads DGGITQSPKYLFRKEGQNVTLSCEQNLNHDAMYWYRQDPGQGLRLIYYSQIVNDFQKGDIAEGYSVSREKKESFPLTVTSAQKNPTAFYLCASTGAGGYEQYFGPGTRLTVT.

In the case of this clone: Sequence at one end of the junction differs from germline and may be a read error. This chain connects TRBV10-3 to TRBJ2-1; 11 bases match TRBD2. This CDR3 comprises 17 residues. Germline-derived CDR1 and CDR2 are ENHRY and SYGVKD. CDR3 bases: TGTGCCATCAGTGAAGCGACTAGCGGGGAGTTCTACGATGAGCAGTTCTTC. Translating gives CAISEATSGEFYDEQFF.

The chain is built from TRBV27 and TRBJ1-2; D might be TRBD1 (5 bases). Trimming removed 6 bases at V and 5 bases at J, with 7 bases between. In germline, CDR1 is MNHEY, CDR2 SMNVEV (reference sequence). The CDR3 covers 11 residues. In DNA, the CDR3 is TGTGCCAGCAGGGGGCAGTATGGCTACACCTTC. It specifies CASRGQYGYTF.

The chain recombines TRBV9 with TRBJ2-3, with 7 bases that match TRBD2. Germline V gives CDR1 SGDLS, CDR2 YYNGEE. Trimming removed 0 bases from V and 3 bases from J; junction bases left unmatched: 4. There are 15 residues in the CDR3. The CDR3 DNA follows: TGTGCCAGCAGCGTAGGGACTAGTTGGACAGATACGCAGTATTTT. This encodes CASSVGTSWTDTQYF.

The chain carries TRBV10-3 and TRBJ2-1; TRBD2 agrees at 8 bases. The trim removed 8 bases at V and 8 bases at J, leaving 11 bases unmatched. The CDR3 totals 14 residues. Germline loops: CDR1 ENHRY, CDR2 SYGVKD. The CDR3 sequence is CAIPSGTSGDEQFF. The CDR3, as DNA: TGTGCCATCCCCTCCGGGACTAGTGGCGATGAGCAGTTCTTC.

Of note for this clone: Other DNA sequences in the same sample also yield this CDR3. V is TRBV9 and J is TRBJ2-5, with D unresolved. Trimming stripped 0 bases from V and 4 bases from J, with 7 bases between. Germline lookup yields CDR1 SGDLS and CDR2 YYNGEE. This CDR3 region has 13 residues. The CDR3 bases are TGTGCCAGCAGCGTAGGCGGCGCAGAGACCCAGTACTTC. Translating gives CASSVGGAETQYF. Combining the CDR3 with reference TRBV9 and TRBJ2-5 gives the whole variable domain DSGVTQTPKHLITATGQRVTLRCSPRSGDLSVYWYQQSLDQGLQFLIQYYNGEERAKGNILERFSAQQFPDLHSELNLSSLELGDSALYFCASSVGGAETQYFGPGTRLLVL.